The clone carrying this TCR beta chain has a handful of counts. What it recognizes is unknown. This entry belongs to a study of CD8+ T cells in alopecia areata. Study as a whole: A regimen of oral tofacitinib, 5 to 10 mg twice daily, was given to treated patients.

Whole-study results and caveats: More clonal than normal scalp was lesional scalp, particularly alopecia totalis/universalis. Both scalp clonality and the expanded CD8+ clones among the top 100 showed a significant decrease with tofacitinib.

V lost 4 bases to trimming and J lost 1 base, with 13 bases between them. This CDR3 has 15 residues. CDR1 is GTSNPN, CDR2 SVGIG, per germline (reference sequence). Isolated RNA was reverse transcribed into cDNA used as the sequencing template. This table comes from immunoSEQ multiplex PCR, and its TCRdb copy is limited to in-frame clones, with some not included. Of roughly 110,000 clones in the sample, approximately 55% were seen once. The sample's treatment: oral pan-JAK inhibitor, 5-10 mg twice daily. This specimen consisted of CD4+ T cells sorted from blood, obtained at week 24, from a patient treated with tofacitinib. This chain joins TRBV30 and TRBJ2-2, with D unclear. This TCR derives from a human donor with alopecia areata. In DNA form, the CDR3 reads TGTGCCTGGACCAACGGCCTAAGGAACACCGGGGAGCTGTTTTTT. It yields the protein CAWTNGLRNTGELFF.